The clone carrying this T cell receptor (beta chain) was detected ten times or more. What it recognizes is unknown. These data belong to a study of regulatory T cells in long-lasting Graves disease. As for time point: newly diagnosed GD, antithyroid drugs for less than 3 months. Researchers made the TCR library from RNA that was extracted from PBMCs. Study-wide results and caveats: Small numbers of samples may have cut accuracy. Public clonotype sharing was higher in persistent than newly diagnosed patients.

The CDR3 length is 13 residues. V was pared by 7 bases and J by 5 bases, with 17 bases between. Germline assignment: CDR1 DFQATT and CDR2 SNEGSKA (reference sequence). iRepertoire HTBI primers and Arm-PCR of CDR3 regions built TCR beta libraries. TCRdb fed the multiplex PCR reads into MiXCR, producing one record per CDR3 protein. The sample has over 500,000 distinct CDR3 sequences, roughly 16% seen once; the top ten hold more than 10%. The sample was also linked to a second study, of T cells in Graves' hyperthyroidism and ophthalmopathy. That report adds: For Graves' hyperthyroidism to be stable, ophthalmopathy could not progress within 18 months. First-round RT-PCR with HTBI primers amplified the TCR CDR3 region.

The sample in question was peripheral blood mononuclear cells (PBMCs), obtained at new diagnosis, from a patient treated with antithyroid drugs. This receptor was identified in a man younger than 35 with Graves disease. This sequence joins TRBV20-1 and TRBJ2-5; the D is unclear. The CDR3 coding sequence is TGCAGTGGCCACTCAGGCCAGTTTGAGACCCAGTACTTC. Protein product: CSGHSGQFETQYF.